The 19 T cell receptor beta chains below were found in one sample sequenced in a study of T cell responses to AZD1222 COVID-19 vaccine. Libraries were prepared by immunoSEQ multiplex PCR; TCRdb keeps only in-frame clonotypes and omits some of them. The sample consists of more than 100,000 clones, approximately 90% of them appearing once. The sequencing used peripheral blood, collected on day 0 of AZD1222 vaccination. The receptor set was obtained from an adult in good health.

The rearrangement joins TRBV7-2 to TRBJ1-6, with 7 positions matching TRBD1. This CDR3 has 17 residues. Germline V gene data show CDR1 as SGHTA and CDR2 as FQGNSA. With 4 bases clipped from V and 9 bases from J, the junction kept 15 bases outside the gene matches. CDR3 in amino acids: CASSSTTRQGLRSPLHF. CDR3 DNA sequence: TGTGCCAGCAGCTCGACAACACGACAGGGATTACGTTCACCCCTCCACTTT.

The chain couples TRBV4-1 to TRBJ1-2, with D perhaps matching TRBD1 (6 bases). The CDR3 is made up of 17 amino acids. Germline CDR1 is MGHRA and CDR2 is YSYEKL. Deletions cut 0 bases from V and 4 bases from J, with 18 bases between. The CDR3 region has the DNA TGCGCCAGCAGCCAAGATCGGAACAGGGAGGCCCCCTATGGCTACACCTTC. Residues: CASSQDRNREAPYGYTF.

This sequence joins TRBV27 and TRBJ2-5; D unclear. V gave up 6 bases and J gave up 2 bases, with 4 bases separating them. The germline gives CDR1 MNHEY, CDR2 SMNVEV (reference sequence). The CDR3 loop spans 11 amino acids. The CDR3 here is CASRRQETQYF. CDR3 DNA: TGTGCCAGCAGGCGTCAAGAGACCCAGTACTTC.

The gene calls are TRBV6-5 and TRBJ2-7; D perhaps matches TRBD1 (5 bases). The V gene's germline CDR1 is MNHEY and CDR2 SVGAGI. V lost 2 bases, J lost 5 bases, and 13 bases lay in between. This CDR3 has 14 amino acids. The CDR3 DNA sequence: TGTGCCAGCAGTTACCCCCGCAGGGCTCACGAGCAGTACTTC. It codes for CASSYPRRAHEQYF.

The gene calls are TRBV25-1 and TRBJ1-2; D may be TRBD1 (5 bases). Deletions cut 2 bases from V and 0 bases from J, with 10 bases between. Germline V gene data show CDR1 as MGHDK and CDR2 as SYGVNS. The CDR3 extends over 15 amino acids. CDR3 sequence (DNA): TGTGCCAGCAGTGAACAGGGTGGTCCTAACTATGGCTACACCTTC. Translated: CASSEQGGPNYGYTF.

The rearrangement uses TRBV19 and TRBJ2-7; D remains ambiguous. Looked up from germline, CDR1 is LNHDA and CDR2 is SQIVND (reference sequence). There are 13 residues in the CDR3. Trimming left V 8 bases short and J 3 bases short, with 14 bases between. CDR3 sequence (DNA): TGTGCCAGTGGGGTGGGCAGTTTCTACGAGCAGTACTTC. Protein sequence: CASGVGSFYEQYF.

The CDR3 bases are TGTGCCAGCAGCTCAATTCCAGGGTTTGGCGAGCAGTACTTC. Protein product: CASSSIPGFGEQYF. This chain joins TRBV11-2 and TRBJ2-7, with D possibly being TRBD1 (5 bases). CDR1 SGHAT and CDR2 FQNNGV come from the germline V gene. V shed 4 bases and J shed 6 bases, with 16 bases lying between them. This CDR3 spans 14 amino acids.

The sample holds one count of this clone. The rearrangement joins TRBV5-5 to TRBJ1-4; perhaps TRBD1 as D (6 bases). Between the trimmed V and J ends, which lost 0 bases and 6 bases, there was a span of 12 bases. From germline, CDR1 is SGHKS and CDR2 YYEKEE (reference sequence). This CDR3 is 15 amino acids long. The CDR3 sequence: CASSLGGRGDEKLFF. The CDR3 DNA follows: TGTGCCAGCAGCTTGGGGGGCAGGGGAGATGAAAAACTGTTTTTT.

The chain recombines TRBV6-5 with TRBJ2-7; possibly TRBD1 or TRBD2 for D (6 bases each). CDR3 length: 13 residues. The germline V and J ends were trimmed by 7 bases and 3 bases, with 13 bases remaining between them. Germline CDR1 and CDR2: MNHEY and SVGAGI. In DNA, the CDR3 is TGTGCCAGCAAGGGGGGCGGAAGCTACGAGCAGTACTTC. Its translation is CASKGGGSYEQYF.

This clone has a single count. The chain has TRBV7-2 and TRBJ2-2; 9 nucleotides agree with TRBD2. The CDR3 has 15 amino acids. The ends lost 3 bases at V and 6 bases at J; junction bases unmatched: 5. Germline CDR1 and CDR2: SGHTA and FQGNSA. The chain's CDR3 is CASSFAGGLSGELFF. CDR3 nucleotide sequence: TGTGCCAGCAGCTTTGCGGGGGGGCTGTCCGGGGAGCTGTTTTTT.

V usage is TRBV11-2 and J usage is TRBJ1-3, with D unresolved. Germline values: CDR1 SGHAT, CDR2 FQNNGV. The CDR3 has 16 amino acids. The V and J ends lost 1 base and 0 bases respectively, with 10 bases between them. In nucleotides, the CDR3 is TGTGCCAGCAGCTTAGCCCCCGGGCGCTCTGGAAACACCATATATTTT. Protein sequence: CASSLAPGRSGNTIYF.

This clone was seen just once. The chain combines TRBV4-1 with TRBJ1-3; tentative D call: TRBD1 (6 bases). V lost 1 base and J lost 8, with 12 bases in between. This CDR3 spans 14 amino acids. Per the germline V gene, CDR1 is MGHRA and CDR2 is YSYEKL. As DNA, the CDR3 is TGCGCCAGCAGCCAAGGTCTACAGGGACACACCATATATTTT. Encoded protein: CASSQGLQGHTIYF.

This sequence joins TRBV2 and TRBJ1-1, with D unclear. CDR1 is SNHLY, CDR2 FYNNEI, per germline. Trimming took off 10 bases at V and 11 bases at J, with 14 bases between the two ends. The CDR3 sequence is 10 residues long. Written as DNA, the CDR3 is TGTGCCAACCTTCCGGGGTGGGCTTTCTTT. It yields the protein CANLPGWAFF.

In its sample, this clone was seen a few times. The chain employs TRBV18 and TRBJ2-3; D may be TRBD2 (5 bases). Deletions cut 3 bases from V and 2 bases from J, with 12 bases between. Germline-derived CDR1 and CDR2 are KGHSH and LQKENI. The CDR3 sequence is 15 residues long. The CDR3 bases are TGTGCCAGCTCACCTGCGGGCAGGCCCACAGATACGCAGTATTTT. Translating it yields CASSPAGRPTDTQYF. Using reference TRBV18 and TRBJ2-3 for the parts outside the CDR3, the full variable domain is NAGVMQNPRHLVRRRGQEARLRCSPMKGHSHVYWYRQLPEEGLKFMVYLQKENIIDESGMPKERFSAEFPKEGPSILRIQQVVRGDSAAYFCASSPAGRPTDTQYFGPGTRLTVL.

The chain recombines TRBV2 with TRBJ2-1; the D is unclear. The germline V gene encodes CDR1 SNHLY and CDR2 FYNNEI. The V end lost 8 bases, the J end lost 1 base, and 9 bases lay between the germline ends. This CDR3 has 13 amino acids. CDR3 in amino acids: CASVWFSYNEQFF. The CDR3 DNA is TGTGCCAGCGTTTGGTTTTCCTACAATGAGCAGTTCTTC.

The chain uses TRBV7-9 and TRBJ2-5, with 8 bases that match TRBD2. With 5 bases clipped from V and 3 bases from J, the junction kept 5 bases outside the gene matches. Germline CDR1 and CDR2: SEHNR and FQNEAQ (reference sequence). The CDR3 covers 14 residues. The DNA of the CDR3 is TGTGCCAGCAGCCGGGGACTAGTTGAAGAGACCCAGTACTTC. Translation gives CASSRGLVEETQYF.

V usage is TRBV4-3 and J usage is TRBJ2-5; D is unclear. V was shortened by 0 bases and J by 4 bases, with 21 bases between the two germline ends. Germline CDR1 is LGHNA and CDR2 is YSLEER. CDR3 size: 18 residues. The DNA for the CDR3 is TGCGCCAGCAGCCAAGATTGGGGTCGAGTGAGACCCTCAGAGACCCAGTACTTC. This encodes CASSQDWGRVRPSETQYF.

This chain joins TRBV15 and TRBJ1-4; D not resolved. CDR3 length equals 15 residues. Germline assignment: CDR1 LNHNV and CDR2 YYDKDF (reference sequence). V lost 5 bases to trimming and J lost 0 bases, with 10 bases between them. The CDR3 coding sequence is TGTGCCACCAGCGGATGGGCAGCAACTAATGAAAAACTGTTTTTT. The encoded protein is CATSGWAATNEKLFF.

V is TRBV6-5 and J is TRBJ2-5, with D possibly matching TRBD1 (7 bases). Trimming removed 0 bases at V and 5 bases at J, with 16 bases between. Germline CDR1 and CDR2: MNHEY and SVGAGI. There are 16 residues in the CDR3. The CDR3 reads CASSYSPAGGPETQYF. The CDR3 region has the DNA TGTGCCAGCAGTTACTCCCCGGCAGGGGGGCCGGAGACCCAGTACTTC.